The 28 T cell receptor beta chains reported below all come from one sample, sequenced in a study of blood T cell repertoires in COVID-19 (TCRdb year 2020). Library method: the immunoSEQ multiplex PCR assay. TCRdb holds this immuneACCESS table with in-frame rearrangements only. Some clones are missing; in checked studies, unresolved V genes explain under half, and the rest has no known cause. Here the sample has some 31,000 clones; around 86% occur a single time. 17% of the sample goes to the ten largest clones. Sequencing used peripheral blood. Receptors originate from a woman between 55 and 75 years old with active COVID-19.

The chain employs TRBV7-2 and TRBJ2-7; 8 bases are shared with TRBD2. Germline trimming cut 0 bases from V and 2 bases from J; bases unmatched to any gene: 0. The V gene's germline CDR1 is SGHTA and CDR2 FQGNSA. The CDR3 is 14 amino acids. The CDR3 region has the DNA TGTGCCAGCAGCTTAGCGGGACTAGCCTACGAGCAGTACTTC. It codes for CASSLAGLAYEQYF.

V is TRBV11-2 and J is TRBJ1-2; the D gene is possibly TRBD1 (5 bases). This CDR3 contains 14 residues. Trimming cost V 5 bases and J 0 bases, with 10 bases left between them. Per the germline V gene, CDR1 is SGHAT and CDR2 is FQNNGV. The CDR3 sequence: CASSPRTTNYGYTF. CDR3 nucleotides: TGTGCCAGCAGCCCACGGACAACTAACTATGGCTACACCTTC.

The rearrangement uses TRBV11-3 and TRBJ2-3, with no clear D. Trimming stripped 4 bases from V and 0 bases from J, with 14 bases between. CDR3 size: 16 residues. In germline, CDR1 is SGHNT, CDR2 YENEEA. The CDR3, as DNA: TGTGCCAGCAGCTCCGGTATAAGTGCTAGCACAGATACGCAGTATTTT. It codes for CASSSGISASTDTQYF.

In this sample, this clone turned up once. The chain has TRBV11-2 and TRBJ2-1, with 11 bases that match TRBD2. The junction had 3 bases not matched to a gene; V was cut back by 2 bases and J by 9 bases. The CDR3 spans 14 residues. Germline values: CDR1 SGHAT, CDR2 FQNNGV. Written as DNA, the CDR3 is TGTGCCAGCAGCTTAAGCCTAGCGGGAGGTGAGCAGTTCTTC. Protein: CASSLSLAGGEQFF.

This sequence joins TRBV27 and TRBJ2-3; TRBD2 might be the D (7 bases). This CDR3 is 15 amino acids long. Per the germline V gene, CDR1 is MNHEY and CDR2 is SMNVEV (reference sequence). V was pared by 3 bases and J by 3 bases, with 13 bases between. The CDR3 DNA follows: TGTGCCAGCAGTTTGTGGGGGAGGGGGACAGATACGCAGTATTTT. This encodes CASSLWGRGTDTQYF.

The chain couples TRBV14 to TRBJ2-1, with D unresolved. This CDR3 comprises 17 residues. V dropped 0 bases and J dropped 0 bases, with 12 bases sitting between them. Germline V CDR1 and CDR2: SGHDN, FVKESK. Here the CDR3 DNA reads TGTGCCAGCAGCCAAGACTGGTCCGGTAGCTCCTACAATGAGCAGTTCTTC. Protein sequence: CASSQDWSGSSYNEQFF.

This chain connects TRBV3-1 (or the pseudogene TRBV3-2) to TRBJ2-1; 11 nucleotides match TRBD2. Germline V gene sequence: CDR1 LGHDT, CDR2 YNNKEL (reference sequence). The CDR3 length is 14 residues. V was pared by 1 base and J by 9 bases, with 2 bases of the junction left unmatched. CDR3 sequence (DNA): TGTGCCAGCAGCCAAGTTAGCGGGAGGGTTGAGCAGTTCTTC. Residues: CASSQVSGRVEQFF.

This chain links TRBV19 with TRBJ2-2; 7 nucleotides line up with TRBD1. The V and J ends lost 7 bases and 6 bases, in that order; junction bases with no gene match: 14. Germline-derived CDR1 and CDR2 are LNHDA and SQIVND (reference sequence). This CDR3 comprises 16 residues. This CDR3 reads CASTPDRSRISGELFF. CDR3 DNA: TGTGCCAGTACCCCGGACAGGTCCCGGATTTCCGGGGAGCTGTTTTTT.

The J gene is TRBJ2-7, the V gene TRBV6-5; no clear D. CDR3 length: 13 amino acids. V lost 5 bases, J lost 3 bases, and 11 bases lay in between. CDR1 is MNHEY, CDR2 SVGAGI, per germline. This chain's CDR3 is CASSRSPDYEQYF. As DNA, the CDR3 is TGTGCCAGCAGTCGGTCACCTGACTACGAGCAGTACTTC.

The chain couples TRBV2 to TRBJ1-1; 7 positions match TRBD1. The CDR3 spans 13 residues. V lost 9 bases, J lost 8 bases, and 12 bases stayed unmatched. Germline CDR1 SNHLY, CDR2 FYNNEI. The CDR3 DNA follows: TGTGCCAGTAGGGGGCAGGGGAATGGAGAAGCTTTCTTT. Translating it yields CASRGQGNGEAFF.

The chain has TRBV5-6 and TRBJ2-1; possibly TRBD2 for D (5 bases). CDR1 and CDR2 (germline): SGHDT, YYEEEE. Between the trimmed V and J ends, which lost 4 bases and 6 bases, there was a span of 17 bases. The CDR3 runs 15 residues. The CDR3 spells CASSPKLDYGNEQFF. CDR3 DNA sequence: TGTGCCAGCAGCCCGAAACTAGATTACGGCAATGAGCAGTTCTTC.

The J gene is TRBJ1-1, the V gene TRBV18, with 7 bases aligning to TRBD1. Germline-derived CDR1 and CDR2 are KGHSH and LQKENI. J lost 4 bases, V lost 6 bases, and 5 bases had no gene match. This CDR3 region has 13 residues. The CDR3 here is CASSPNRGTEAFF. CDR3 nucleotides: TGTGCCAGCTCTCCCAACAGGGGCACTGAAGCTTTCTTT.

This clone was seen just once. The chain carries TRBV2 and TRBJ1-4; TRBD1 matches 7 bases. Germline V gene sequence: CDR1 SNHLY, CDR2 FYNNEI. Trimming cost V 2 bases and J 5 bases; bases outside gene matches: 5. This CDR3 spans 15 amino acids. The CDR3, as DNA: TGTGCCAGCAGTGAACCCGTGACAGGGAATGAAAAACTGTTTTTT. Its protein is CASSEPVTGNEKLFF. Full variable domain (outside the CDR3, taken from reference TRBV2 and TRBJ1-4): EPEVTQTPSHQVTQMGQEVILRCVPISNHLYFYWYRQILGQKVEFLVSFYNNEISEKSEIFDDQFSVERPDGSNFTLKIRSTKLEDSAMYFCASSEPVTGNEKLFFGSGTQLSVL.

J is TRBJ2-1 and V is TRBV5-1; 11 nucleotides agree with TRBD2. CDR3 length equals 16 residues. The germline gives CDR1 SGHRS, CDR2 YFSETQ. The junction had 7 bases not matched to a gene; V was cut back by 1 base and J by 7 bases. As DNA, the CDR3 is TGCGCCAGCAGCTTGCTCGCTAGCGGGAGGTATAATGAGCAGTTCTTC. This encodes CASSLLASGRYNEQFF.

This clone was detected once. Here the CDR3 DNA reads TGTGCCAGCAGCTTGACTAGCGCCGACTACAATGAGCAGTTCTTC. Translating it yields CASSLTSADYNEQFF. J is TRBJ2-1 and V is TRBV5-4; TRBD2 matches at 7 bases. V trimming: 1 base; J trimming: 3 bases; junction bases outside the gene matches: 4. Per germline, CDR1 SGHNT and CDR2 YYREEE (reference sequence). This CDR3 spans 15 amino acids. Full variable domain (missing parts from reference TRBV5-4 and TRBJ2-1): ETGVTQSPTHLIKTRGQQVTLRCSSQSGHNTVSWYQQALGQGPQFIFQYYREEENGRGNFPPRFSGLQFPNYSSELNVNALELDDSALYLCASSLTSADYNEQFFGPGTRLTVL.

This sequence joins TRBV19 and TRBJ2-7; 10 bases line up with TRBD1. The CDR3 runs 15 residues. Germline V gene sequence: CDR1 LNHDA, CDR2 SQIVND (reference sequence). V lost 11 bases, J lost 1 base, and 11 bases stayed unmatched. The CDR3 protein is CASSGGQGRSYEQYF. In nucleotides, the CDR3 is TGTGCCTCCTCAGGGGGACAGGGGCGATCCTACGAGCAGTACTTC.

The chain has TRBV7-2 and TRBJ2-3; D is uncertain. The CDR3 loop spans 14 amino acids. Trimming pared 6 bases from V and 0 bases from J, leaving 10 bases between. CDR1 is SGHTA and CDR2 is FQGNSA in the germline V gene. The DNA of the CDR3 is TGTGCCAGCAGTCCTGTTCCGAGCACAGATACGCAGTATTTT. Protein: CASSPVPSTDTQYF.

The chain combines TRBV5-6 with TRBJ2-3; maybe TRBD2 (5 bases). Germline CDR1 reads SGHDT; CDR2 reads YYEEEE. This CDR3 is built from 16 residues. The V and J ends lost 4 bases and 6 bases respectively, with 21 bases between them. This CDR3 is CASSRLGFVGEDTQYF. The CDR3 nucleotides are TGTGCCAGCAGCCGGCTTGGATTCGTGGGAGAGGATACGCAGTATTTT.

The chain joins TRBV19 to TRBJ2-5; TRBD2 matches 11 bases. After removal of 3 bases from V and 3 bases from J, the junction contained 6 bases not matched to a gene. From germline, CDR1 is LNHDA and CDR2 SQIVND (reference sequence). The CDR3 has 16 residues. CDR3 nucleotides: TGTGCCAGTAGTATCGGGACTAGCGGCCGGGAAGAGACCCAGTACTTC. Its translation is CASSIGTSGREETQYF.

This clone was detected only once. This sequence joins TRBV2 and TRBJ1-6; D gene ambiguous. CDR1 SNHLY and CDR2 FYNNEI come from the germline V gene. V lost 7 bases, J lost 13 bases, and 14 bases lay in between. The CDR3 runs to 12 residues. The CDR3, as DNA: TGTGCCAGCACGAGGAACCCACCGCCCCTCCACTTT. The encoded protein is CASTRNPPPLHF.

This chain uses TRBV4-1 with TRBJ1-5; D is perhaps TRBD1 (6 bases). The CDR3 has 13 amino acids. From germline, CDR1 is MGHRA and CDR2 YSYEKL. The V and J ends lost 1 base and 12 bases respectively, with 13 bases between them. The CDR3 sequence: CASSQVAPGDQHF. The CDR3 DNA reads TGCGCCAGCAGCCAAGTAGCTCCAGGGGACCAGCATTTT.

V gene TRBV15 combines with J gene TRBJ2-1; D may be TRBD1 (6 bases). Per the germline V gene, CDR1 is LNHNV and CDR2 is YYDKDF (reference sequence). The CDR3 length is 13 residues. Trimming cost V 5 bases and J 4 bases, with 9 bases left between them. The CDR3 sequence: CATSGGYYNEQFF. CDR3 in DNA: TGTGCCACCAGCGGGGGCTATTACAATGAGCAGTTCTTC.

V gene TRBV6-5 combines with J gene TRBJ1-2, with D tentatively TRBD1 (5 bases). CDR3 length: 14 amino acids. V was pared by 4 bases and J by 8 bases, with 17 bases between. Germline V gene data show CDR1 as MNHEY and CDR2 as SVGAGI. The CDR3 DNA reads as TGTGCCAGCAGTTGGCGGACAAGGACGGGCGGCTACACCTTC. Protein sequence: CASSWRTRTGGYTF.

In this sample, this clone turned up once. The genes are TRBV7-9 and TRBJ2-7; D is possibly TRBD2 (6 bases). CDR1 is SEHNR, CDR2 FQNEAQ, per germline (reference sequence). The V end lost 1 base, the J end lost 7 bases, and 11 bases lay between the germline ends. The CDR3 runs to 13 residues. In nucleotides, the CDR3 is TGTGCCAGCAGCTTAGGCGGGGCGGGAGAGCAGTACTTC. This codes for CASSLGGAGEQYF.

The chain has TRBV5-6 and TRBJ1-6; D is perhaps TRBD1 (6 bases). The CDR3 has 17 amino acids. Trimming took off 1 base at V and 0 bases at J, with 11 bases between the two ends. The germline CDR1 and CDR2 sequences are SGHDT and YYEEEE. CDR3 loop: CASSLFGQSSYNSPLHF. The CDR3 DNA is TGTGCCAGCAGCTTGTTCGGACAGAGCTCCTATAATTCACCCCTCCACTTT.

This clone was recorded only once. This chain connects TRBV5-1 to TRBJ2-4; tentatively, D is TRBD1 (6 bases). Germline loops: CDR1 SGHRS, CDR2 YFSETQ. This CDR3 contains 18 residues. The V end was cut by 9 bases, the J end by 1 base, with 26 bases between. The CDR3: CAKTQDRYWVVAKNIQYF. As DNA, the CDR3 is TGCGCCAAGACACAAGACAGGTATTGGGTCGTGGCCAAAAACATTCAGTACTTC.

This chain links TRBV30 with TRBJ2-1; possible D gene TRBD2, 6 bases. V was pared by 3 bases and J by 8 bases, with 17 bases between. This CDR3 comprises 14 residues. In germline, CDR1 is GTSNPN, CDR2 SVGIG (reference sequence). The CDR3 nucleotides are TGTGCCTGGAGAACGGGGGTCCTTAATGATGAGCAGTTCTTC. Translation gives CAWRTGVLNDEQFF.

V and J are TRBV28 and TRBJ2-1; 8 bases fit TRBD1. CDR1 and CDR2 from the germline V gene are MDHEN and SYDVKM. CDR3 length equals 15 residues. Trimming cost V 6 bases and J 3 bases; bases outside gene matches: 7. The CDR3 is CASSLRDRIYNEQFF. The CDR3 DNA follows: TGTGCCAGCAGCCTCCGGGACAGGATCTACAATGAGCAGTTCTTC.